This record looks at one TCR beta chain sequence and its context. Its antigen is not identified. This sample is drawn from a study of T-cell memory formation after mild COVID-19. Study-wide findings and caveats: There were some responding clones in pre-infection memory, which suggested that cross-reactive memory had joined. Largely, contracting CD4+ clones fell within CM and EM, and contracting CD8+ clones within EMRA.

There are 17 residues in the CDR3. The V gene's germline CDR1 is SEHNR and CDR2 FQNEAQ (reference sequence). The V segment lost 1 base and the J segment 2 bases; nucleotides outside the gene matches: 7. Via MiXCR, TCRdb re-called the 5' RACE reads, giving one row per CDR3 protein. The sample has nearly 110,000 distinct CDR3 sequences; around 12% are singletons. The chain has TRBV7-9 and TRBJ2-3; 9 nucleotides agree with TRBD2. This clonotype originated in an adult woman who had mild COVID-19 (a few samples of this study predate the infection). Cell type and time point are not known. The sample comprised PBMCs or a T cell subset sorted from them (not recorded which). In DNA form, the CDR3 reads TGTGCCAGCAGCTTAGTATCAGCGGGGGGCCTCACAGATACGCAGTATTTT. This gives the protein CASSLVSAGGLTDTQYF.